The 7 T cell receptor beta chains reported below all come from one sample, sequenced in a study of cytomegalovirus exposure and HLA in healthy donors. The PCR used 60 Vbeta and 13 Jbeta primers. Clones were read by immunoSEQ multiplex PCR, and TCRdb kept only the in-frame ones, dropping some. The sample carries roughly 120,000 clones, approximately 70% recorded once. The source material was PBMCs. These receptors all stem from a man younger than 45 in good health and CMV-seropositive.

The chain has TRBV6-1 and TRBJ2-7; 10 bases are a match to TRBD1. V lost 1 base to trimming and J lost 0 bases; unmatched junction nucleotides: 18. The CDR3 is 21 residues long. Germline CDR1 MNHNS, CDR2 SASEGT. This chain's CDR3 is CASSEVLFLGQGPSSSYEQYF. CDR3 bases: TGTGCCAGCAGTGAAGTATTATTTCTGGGACAGGGGCCCTCGAGCTCCTACGAGCAGTACTTC.

This chain uses TRBV19 with TRBJ1-2; D uncertain. V was cut by 3 bases and J by 4 bases, with 15 bases left in between. Germline assignment: CDR1 LNHDA and CDR2 SQIVND (reference sequence). The CDR3 is 15 residues long. Here the CDR3 reads CASSIEGRYTYGYTF. CDR3 nucleotide sequence: TGTGCCAGTAGTATCGAAGGGAGGTACACCTATGGCTACACCTTC.

The chain is built from TRBV11-2 and TRBJ2-5; tentative D call: TRBD1 (6 bases). CDR1 SGHAT and CDR2 FQNNGV come from the germline V gene. Trimming took off 2 bases at V and 7 bases at J, with 8 bases between the two ends. CDR3 length: 12 residues. CDR3 sequence: CASSLTGRTQYF. CDR3 nucleotide sequence: TGTGCCAGCAGCTTAACAGGGAGGACCCAGTACTTC.

The CDR3 bases are TGTGCCAGCAGCCAAATAATGGGACAGGCTCCCACTGAAGCTTTCTTT. Its translation: CASSQIMGQAPTEAFF. This chain joins TRBV7-9 and TRBJ1-1; TRBD1 matches 8 bases. CDR1 is SEHNR, CDR2 FQNEAQ, per germline (reference sequence). The CDR3 has 16 residues. Trimming cost V 5 bases and J 4 bases; bases outside gene matches: 12.

The rearrangement uses TRBV19 and TRBJ1-1, with 10 bases lining up with TRBD1. Germline V CDR1 and CDR2: LNHDA, SQIVND (reference sequence). This CDR3 comprises 16 residues. After removal of 3 bases from V and 1 base from J, the junction contained 5 bases not matched to a gene. CDR3 in DNA: TGTGCCAGTAGTATGAGGACAGGGGGGCGGAACACTGAAGCTTTCTTT. Its translation is CASSMRTGGRNTEAFF.

This clone has a handful of counts. The chain links TRBV9 to TRBJ2-2, with D tentatively TRBD2 (6 bases). The CDR3 is 15 residues long. Trimming took off 6 bases at V and 2 bases at J, with 14 bases between the two ends. Germline lookup yields CDR1 SGDLS and CDR2 YYNGEE. This CDR3 reads CASKRPGDNTGELFF. The CDR3 DNA is TGTGCCAGCAAAAGGCCGGGGGATAACACCGGGGAGCTGTTTTTT.

The rearrangement uses TRBV19 and TRBJ1-3; weak D call: TRBD1 (6 bases). Trimming took 3 bases from V and 4 from J, leaving 13 bases between them. The CDR3 contains 15 residues. The germline gives CDR1 LNHDA, CDR2 SQIVND (reference sequence). The CDR3 spells CASSMVRGIGNTIYF. The CDR3 DNA sequence: TGTGCCAGTAGTATGGTCAGGGGAATAGGAAACACCATATATTTT.